This TCR beta chain was recorded in a study of cytomegalovirus exposure and HLA in healthy donors. Study-wide points: What TCR beta sequences reportedly achieved was accurate prediction of HLA-A and HLA-B alleles in most subjects. A later analysis linked a missense DCLRE1C variant to TCR beta V- and J-gene trimming. Across HLA loci, a later analysis found differing TCR association rates, with DRB1 most and HLA-C fewest. Rare sequences made up most TCRs, while some public TCRs were found in many donors.

About this clone: Its antigen is not known.

Both 60 Vbeta primers and 13 Jbeta primers went into the PCR. Sequencing used immunoSEQ multiplex PCR; TCRdb keeps in-frame clones, though not all of them. Of fewer than 200,000 clones in the sample, approximately 80% were seen once. Germline-derived CDR1 and CDR2 are GTSNPN and SVGIG (reference sequence). Trimming took 0 bases from V and 1 from J, leaving 4 bases between them. The CDR3 consists of 12 residues. This sequence originates from a female donor in good health and CMV-seronegative. The sequencing sample was made of PBMCs. The rearrangement links TRBV30 to TRBJ2-7; D call uncertain. CDR3 coding DNA: TGTGCCTGGAGTGTGAGGTCCTACGAGCAGTACTTC. Translated, it gives CAWSVRSYEQYF.